The 29 T cell receptor beta chains below all came from one sample that was sequenced in a study of blood T cell repertoires in COVID-19 (dated by TCRdb to about 2020). The protocol used for the library was the immunoSEQ multiplex PCR assay. Drawn from immuneACCESS, this table holds only the in-frame rearrangements with V and J called that TCRdb kept. Clones are partly lost; checked studies trace under half to an unresolved V gene and leave the rest unexplained. This sample has 200,000 to 250,000 clones in its table, and 87% of those were observed once. 10% to 14% of the sample lies in the top ten. The sample taken for sequencing was PBMCs or T cells enriched from blood (not recorded which). The receptors come from a young man who had recovered from COVID-19.

This clone has a handful of counts. The V call is TRBV12-3 or TRBV12-4, the J call TRBJ2-1; TRBD1 matches at 7 bases. V trimming: 9 bases; J trimming: 8 bases; junction bases outside the gene matches: 10. CDR3 size: 13 residues. In DNA, the CDR3 is TGTGCCAGTTCAGAGGGGGCTGGCCATGAGCAGTTCTTC. Protein sequence: CASSEGAGHEQFF.

The rearrangement links TRBV4-1 to TRBJ2-5; maybe TRBD2 (5 bases). This CDR3 spans 17 amino acids. Trimming removed 5 bases from V and 5 bases from J, with 24 bases in between. Germline V gene data show CDR1 as MGHRA and CDR2 as YSYEKL. The CDR3 region is CASSTSFVRERGETQYF. The CDR3 DNA is TGCGCCAGCAGCACTTCGTTCGTTAGGGAGCGTGGGGAGACCCAGTACTTC.

The rearrangement joins TRBV5-1 to TRBJ2-7, with D perhaps TRBD2 (6 bases). CDR3 size: 15 residues. Between the trimmed V and J ends, which lost 3 bases and 7 bases, there was a span of 20 bases. The V gene's germline CDR1 is SGHRS and CDR2 YFSETQ. CDR3 nucleotides: TGCGCCAGCAGCTCCCCGGGCGGGACGGCGGGGGAGCAGTACTTC. This gives the protein CASSSPGGTAGEQYF.

The chain is built from TRBV7-9 and TRBJ1-6; weak D call: TRBD1 (6 bases). The germline V and J ends were trimmed by 1 base and 7 bases, with 11 bases remaining between them. This CDR3 spans 15 amino acids. Germline CDR1 reads SEHNR; CDR2 reads FQNEAQ (reference sequence). CDR3 sequence reads: CASSLGQGINSPLHF. The CDR3 region has the DNA TGTGCCAGCAGCTTAGGTCAGGGGATAAATTCACCCCTCCACTTT. Drawing the rest from reference TRBV7-9 and TRBJ1-6, the complete variable domain is DTGVSQNPRHKITKRGQNVTFRCDPISEHNRLYWYRQTLGQGPEFLTYFQNEAQLEKSRLLSDRFSAERPKGSFSTLEIQRTEQGDSAMYLCASSLGQGINSPLHFGNGTRLTVT.

The chain employs TRBV4-1 and TRBJ2-3, with 9 nucleotides matching TRBD2. Losses at the gene ends were 0 bases for V and 9 bases for J; bases not matched to a gene: 7. Per the germline V gene, CDR1 is MGHRA and CDR2 is YSYEKL. This CDR3 has 15 residues. The CDR3 DNA is TGCGCCAGCAGCCAAGAGGAGCTAGCGGGGCGAACGCAGTATTTT. Translating it yields CASSQEELAGRTQYF.

The rearrangement joins TRBV2 to TRBJ2-7; D not resolved. Germline V gives CDR1 SNHLY, CDR2 FYNNEI. With 6 bases removed from V and 4 bases from J, the gap between germline ends came to 10 bases. CDR3 length: 12 residues. The CDR3 bases are TGTGCCAGCAGACCCGACATGTACGAGCAGTACTTC. It translates to CASRPDMYEQYF. Looking up the rest from reference TRBV2 and TRBJ2-7 gives the full variable domain: EPEVTQTPSHQVTQMGQEVILRCVPISNHLYFYWYRQILGQKVEFLVSFYNNEISEKSEIFDDQFSVERPDGSNFTLKIRSTKLEDSAMYFCASRPDMYEQYFGPGTRLTVT.

The chain combines TRBV5-8 with TRBJ2-1, with 10 nucleotides matching TRBD1. Germline V lookup: CDR1 SGHTS, CDR2 YDEGEE. This CDR3 region has 16 residues. The V gene end was trimmed by 2 bases and the J gene end by 8 bases; junction bases not matched to a gene: 10. The CDR3 DNA sequence: TGTGCCAGCAGCTTTATACCGGGACAGGGGTCCGATGAGCAGTTCTTC. Translated, it gives CASSFIPGQGSDEQFF.

The gene calls are TRBV27 and TRBJ1-6; D remains unclear. In germline, CDR1 is MNHEY, CDR2 SMNVEV (reference sequence). The CDR3 is made up of 9 amino acids. The germline V and J ends were trimmed by 8 bases and 9 bases, with 2 bases remaining between them. CDR3 bases: TGTGCCAGCCTTTCACCCCTCCACTTT. Its protein is CASLSPLHF.

This chain links TRBV18 with TRBJ2-5, with a weak D call TRBD2 (5 bases). The CDR3 length is 15 residues. V was cut by 2 bases and J by 5 bases, with 15 bases left in between. Germline values: CDR1 KGHSH, CDR2 LQKENI. The CDR3 spells CASSPSSGVRETQYF. In DNA form, the CDR3 reads TGTGCCAGCTCACCATCCTCCGGGGTCCGGGAGACCCAGTACTTC.

This clone was counted between two and nine times. The chain has TRBV28 and TRBJ1-1; 9 bases are shared with TRBD1. The J segment lost 4 bases and the V segment lost 1 base, leaving 16 bases of the junction unmatched. The germline CDR1 and CDR2 sequences are MDHEN and SYDVKM. The CDR3 runs 19 residues. The CDR3 loop is CASSLFRYRQGVYSTEAFF. The CDR3 DNA sequence: TGTGCCAGCAGTTTATTTCGATACAGACAGGGGGTGTATAGCACTGAAGCTTTCTTT.

This chain joins TRBV7-9 and TRBJ2-1, with 7 positions matching TRBD1. The germline V gene encodes CDR1 SEHNR and CDR2 FQNEAQ (reference sequence). This CDR3 contains 15 residues. Trimming removed 5 bases from V and 7 bases from J; junction bases left unmatched: 11. The CDR3 sequence: CASSAQGKAGNEQFF. CDR3 bases: TGTGCCAGCAGCGCACAGGGGAAGGCGGGTAATGAGCAGTTCTTC.

This chain connects TRBV27 to TRBJ1-2; 7 nucleotides line up with TRBD1. The V and J ends lost 5 bases and 5 bases, in that order; junction bases with no gene match: 17. CDR1 MNHEY and CDR2 SMNVEV come from the germline V gene (reference sequence). There are 17 residues in the CDR3. CDR3 protein: CASSPPPGQYSWYGYTF. Here the CDR3 DNA reads TGTGCCAGCAGTCCGCCTCCGGGACAGTACAGTTGGTATGGCTACACCTTC.

This chain uses TRBV6-2 or TRBV6-3 with TRBJ1-6; D not resolved. Germline CDR1 MNHEY, CDR2 SVGEGT. Trimming took 2 bases from V and 0 from J, leaving 5 bases between them. The CDR3 spans 15 residues. DNA for the CDR3: TGTGCCAGCAGTTACCGAGACTCCTATAATTCACCCCTCCACTTT. The encoded protein is CASSYRDSYNSPLHF.

The chain carries TRBV18 and TRBJ2-7; tentative D call: TRBD2 (5 bases). The length of the CDR3 is 14 residues. Trimming cost V 6 bases and J 4 bases, with 16 bases left between them. Germline loops: CDR1 KGHSH, CDR2 LQKENI. CDR3 sequence reads: CASSPGSGSYEQYF. The CDR3 region has the DNA TGTGCCAGCTCCCCAGGATCGGGATCGTACGAGCAGTACTTC.

V gene TRBV19 combines with J gene TRBJ2-6; D possibly corresponds to TRBD1 (6 bases). Trimming cost V 3 bases and J 2 bases, with 14 bases left between them. CDR1 and CDR2 from the germline V gene are LNHDA and SQIVND (reference sequence). CDR3 size: 17 residues. CDR3 DNA: TGTGCCAGTAGTATGGGAACAGGGCCGGCTGGGGCCAACGTCCTGACTTTC. The encoded protein is CASSMGTGPAGANVLTF.

A single count supports this clone. The chain couples TRBV12-5 to TRBJ1-1; D possibly corresponds to TRBD1 (6 bases). Germline assignment: CDR1 LGHNT and CDR2 FRNRAP. This CDR3 comprises 14 residues. The V end was cut by 3 bases, the J end by 0 bases, with 8 bases between. CDR3 DNA: TGTGCTAGTGGTTTTCAGGGGTTGAACACTGAAGCTTTCTTT. Its translation: CASGFQGLNTEAFF.

This sequence joins TRBV4-1 and TRBJ1-4; D remains ambiguous. This CDR3 contains 16 residues. From germline, CDR1 is MGHRA and CDR2 YSYEKL. V was trimmed by 3 bases and J by 4 bases, leaving 15 bases between them. The DNA for the CDR3 is TGCGCCAGCAGCCACGGGTCCCGAGGGCATAATGAAAAACTGTTTTTT. It specifies CASSHGSRGHNEKLFF.

The chain employs TRBV2 and TRBJ1-5; 7 bases align to TRBD1. V lost 6 bases to trimming and J lost 2 bases; unmatched junction nucleotides: 4. This CDR3 contains 14 residues. Per the germline V gene, CDR1 is SNHLY and CDR2 is FYNNEI. Here the CDR3 DNA reads TGTGCCAGCAGCGCTGGACAGGGCAATCAGCCCCAGCATTTT. Amino acids: CASSAGQGNQPQHF. The full variable domain, rest sourced from reference TRBV2 and TRBJ1-5, is EPEVTQTPSHQVTQMGQEVILRCVPISNHLYFYWYRQILGQKVEFLVSFYNNEISEKSEIFDDQFSVERPDGSNFTLKIRSTKLEDSAMYFCASSAGQGNQPQHFGDGTRLSIL.

The CDR3 protein is CASSESSGFGYTF. The CDR3 nucleotides are TGCGCCAGCAGTGAGAGCTCAGGGTTCGGCTACACCTTC. The rearrangement joins TRBV10-2 to TRBJ1-2, with D possibly being TRBD1 (5 bases). The CDR3 loop spans 13 amino acids. Germline-derived CDR1 and CDR2 are WSHSY and SAAADI. V gave up 2 bases and J gave up 8 bases, with 12 bases separating them.

The V gene is TRBV10-1, the J gene TRBJ1-3, with D uncertain. Germline CDR1 and CDR2: WNHNN and SYGVQD (reference sequence). The CDR3 totals 13 residues. Trimming took off 0 bases at V and 6 bases at J, with 6 bases between the two ends. CDR3 nucleotide sequence: TGCGCCAGCAGTGAGTCGATGGCAAACACCATATATTTT. Protein product: CASSESMANTIYF.

The chain is built from TRBV18 and TRBJ1-1, with 7 positions matching TRBD1. CDR1 and CDR2 from the germline V gene are KGHSH and LQKENI. The CDR3 contains 14 residues. V was pared by 4 bases and J by 6 bases, with 8 bases of the junction left unmatched. The CDR3 sequence is CASSQIQGSSEAFF. In nucleotides, the CDR3 is TGTGCCAGCTCACAAATACAGGGGTCCTCTGAAGCTTTCTTT.

CDR3 DNA sequence: TGTGCCAGCAGCGGGGACAGGGTGACGGACGGGCATTTT. Its translation: CASSGDRVTDGHF. This sequence joins TRBV28 and TRBJ1-5; 9 bases align to TRBD1. The trim removed 6 bases at V and 15 bases at J, leaving 12 bases unmatched. The CDR3 has 13 amino acids. Germline V gives CDR1 MDHEN, CDR2 SYDVKM.

The V gene is TRBV4-2, the J gene TRBJ1-2, with D tentatively TRBD1 (5 bases). Germline V gene sequence: CDR1 LGHNA, CDR2 YNFKEQ. The V and J ends lost 3 bases and 7 bases respectively, with 9 bases between them. The CDR3 loop spans 12 amino acids. This chain's CDR3 is CASSQEGFGYTF. For the CDR3, the DNA is TGTGCCAGCAGCCAGGAGGGGTTTGGCTACACCTTC.

The chain uses TRBV7-3 and TRBJ2-7, with a possible D match to TRBD2 (5 bases). The CDR3 spans 14 residues. V was cut by 5 bases and J by 2 bases, with 13 bases left in between. The germline V gene has CDR1 SGHTA and CDR2 FQGTGA. This CDR3 is CASSPQAGTYEQYF. For the CDR3, the DNA is TGTGCCAGCAGCCCCCAAGCCGGGACCTACGAGCAGTACTTC.

CDR3 in amino acids: CASSLHGQGADTQYF. The DNA for the CDR3 is TGTGCCAGCAGCTTGCACGGACAGGGAGCAGATACGCAGTATTTT. The chain uses TRBV7-2 and TRBJ2-3; the match to TRBD1 covers 8 bases. The CDR3 has 15 amino acids. Germline trimming cut 3 bases from V and 4 bases from J; bases unmatched to any gene: 6. Germline CDR1 and CDR2: SGHTA and FQGNSA.

V is TRBV28 and J is TRBJ1-2; D may be TRBD1 (6 bases). V lost 5 bases to trimming and J lost 8 bases, with 12 bases between them. The CDR3 covers 12 residues. Per germline, CDR1 MDHEN and CDR2 SYDVKM. The CDR3 nucleotides read TGTGCCAGCAGTCTCGGACAGTACGGCTACACCTTC. Its protein is CASSLGQYGYTF.

The chain couples TRBV6-2 or TRBV6-3 to TRBJ1-1; 8 bases are a match to TRBD1. V lost 2 bases and J lost 5; bases outside the gene matches: 4. CDR1 and CDR2 from the germline V gene are MNHEY and SVGEGT. The CDR3 has 14 amino acids. CDR3 in amino acids: CASSYLDRGTEAFF. The DNA for the CDR3 is TGTGCCAGCAGTTACCTTGACAGGGGAACTGAAGCTTTCTTT.

The V gene is TRBV30, the J gene TRBJ1-3; TRBD1 matches 7 bases. The germline CDR1 and CDR2 sequences are GTSNPN and SVGIG (reference sequence). The junction had 3 bases not matched to a gene; V was cut back by 3 bases and J by 1 base. This CDR3 comprises 14 residues. The CDR3 coding sequence is TGTGCCTGGAGAATACAGGGGTCTGGAAACACCATATATTTT. It is translated as CAWRIQGSGNTIYF.

This clone came up once. The chain employs TRBV5-6 and TRBJ2-3; D ambiguous. The CDR3 runs to 13 residues. V was trimmed by 5 bases and J by 1 base, leaving 8 bases between them. Germline V gives CDR1 SGHDT, CDR2 YYEEEE. The CDR3 sequence is CASSSDRTDTQYF. The CDR3 nucleotides are TGTGCCAGCAGTAGTGATCGCACAGATACGCAGTATTTT.